A selection of T cell receptor beta chains follows, all from one sample in a study of OX40 agonist ivuxolimab in advanced cancers. This table comes from immunoSEQ multiplex PCR, and its TCRdb copy is limited to in-frame clones, with some not included. This sample has under 45,000 clones, with around three quarters found just once. The material sequenced was CD4+ or CD8+ T cells sorted from blood, taken in a trial of the OX40 agonist ivuxolimab. Every receptor here comes from an adult with an advanced solid tumor such as melanoma, head and neck, liver or kidney cancer. CDR3s include the opening cysteine and the closing phenylalanine or tryptophan. A D gene is named only where the DNA matches it firmly. Size values are once, few and many counts, or a class for expanded clones, and some rows have none.

TRBJ2-3	.	.	TRBV7-8	CASSLVAQRADTQYF	TGTGCCAGCAGCTTAGTGGCACAAAGGGCAGATACGCAGTATTTT
TRBJ1-6	TRBD1	.	TRBV6-1	CASAWVQGAFSPLHF	TGTGCCAGCGCCTGGGTTCAGGGGGCATTTTCACCCCTCCACTTT
TRBJ1-6	.	.	TRBV9	CASSGGGYSPLHF	TGTGCCAGCAGCGGAGGGGGTTATTCACCCCTCCACTTT
TRBJ1-1	.	.	TRBV6-1	CASSEDHDGAEAFF	TGTGCCAGCAGTGAAGACCACGACGGAGCTGAAGCTTTCTTT
TRBJ2-7	TRBD1	once	TRBV5-4	CASSPGQSYEQYF	TGTGCCAGCAGCCCGGGACAGTCCTACGAGCAGTACTTC
TRBJ2-1	.	few	TRBV9	CASSPRGLGGGNEQFF	TGTGCCAGCAGCCCCAGAGGGTTGGGAGGAGGCAATGAGCAGTTCTTC
TRBJ2-3	.	.	TRBV21-1	CASSKEDRGLTDTQYF	TGTGCCAGCAGCAAAGAAGACAGGGGACTCACAGATACGCAGTATTTT
TRBJ1-6	.	.	TRBV12-5	CASASGRDNSPLHF	TGTGCTAGTGCTTCGGGACGGGATAATTCACCCCTCCACTTT
TRBJ1-2	.	.	TRBV6-5	CASSSRGEGYTF	TGTGCCAGCAGTTCAAGGGGGGAGGGCTACACCTTC
TRBJ2-4	.	.	TRBV5-6	CASSSGQLIQYF	TGTGCCAGCAGCTCCGGACAGTTAATTCAGTACTTC
TRBJ1-2	TRBD1	few	TRBV19	CASSPRTGGNYGYTF	TGTGCCAGTAGTCCTCGGACAGGGGGCAACTATGGCTACACCTTC
TRBJ1-1	.	.	TRBV10-3	CAISDVRVETEAFF	TGTGCCATCAGTGACGTCAGGGTAGAAACTGAAGCTTTCTTT
TRBJ2-1	TRBD2	.	TRBV5-6	CASSLQRGYNEQFF	TGTGCCAGCAGCTTGCAGCGGGGGTACAATGAGCAGTTCTTC
TRBJ2-5	.	.	TRBV30	CAWSVPKGLSETQYF	TGTGCCTGGAGTGTACCGAAAGGACTATCGGAGACCCAGTACTTC
TRBJ2-2	TRBD1	.	TRBV5-6	CASSYRQGYTGELFF	TGTGCCAGCAGCTATCGACAGGGATACACCGGGGAGCTGTTTTTT
TRBJ1-5	.	few	TRBV2	CASSGLVGERQPQHF	TGTGCCAGCAGTGGTCTTGTGGGGGAGCGGCAGCCCCAGCATTTT
TRBJ2-1	.	.	TRBV12-1	CASSLSVEGCLQNEQFF	TGTGCCAGCAGCCTATCGGTTGAGGGCTGCCTACAAAATGAGCAGTTCTTC
TRBJ2-7	.	.	TRBV6-5	CASSRDPSYEQYF	TGTGCCAGCAGTCGGGACCCGTCCTACGAGCAGTACTTC
TRBJ2-3	TRBD1	.	TRBV7-9	CASSLGDSPADTQYF	TGTGCCAGCAGCTTAGGGGACAGCCCCGCAGATACGCAGTATTTT
TRBJ2-1	TRBD1	.	TRBV28	CASSLAPGQATNEQFF	TGTGCCAGCAGCCTTGCCCCGGGACAGGCAACCAATGAGCAGTTCTTC
TRBJ2-2	.	few	TRBV7-8	CASSPRAGGHGELFF	TGTGCCAGCAGCCCAAGGGCCGGGGGGCACGGGGAGCTGTTTTTT
TRBJ2-3	.	.	TRBV7-6	CASSPYPQGTDTQYF	TGTGCCAGCAGCCCATACCCTCAGGGCACAGATACGCAGTATTTT
TRBJ1-1	.	.	TRBV28	CASRGLGLNTEAFF	TGTGCCAGCAGGGGTTTGGGGCTGAACACTGAAGCTTTCTTT
TRBJ2-1	.	.	TRBV2	CASSESAGRSYNEQFF	TGTGCCAGCAGTGAATCGGCAGGGAGATCCTACAATGAGCAGTTCTTC